Listed here is a single T cell receptor (beta chain). This specimen comes from a study of blood T cell repertoires in COVID-19. Study-level information: The study drew acute and convalescent COVID-19 samples from the United States, Italy and Spain.

Profiled with immunoSEQ multiplex PCR; TCRdb holds only in-frame clones, not every one. The sample consists of under 25,000 clones, 75% to 90% of them appearing once. V gave up 3 bases and J gave up 2 bases; unmatched junction bases: 6. The CDR3 is 16 residues long. Germline CDR1 is MGHRA and CDR2 is YSYEKL. The gene calls are TRBV4-1 and TRBJ1-3, with 8 bases aligning to TRBD1. The receptor was isolated from a woman of 80 years or more with acute or convalescent COVID-19. The sample consisted of peripheral blood. CDR3 loop: CASSHFQGATGNTIYF. Written as DNA, the CDR3 is TGCGCCAGCAGCCATTTCCAGGGGGCTACTGGAAACACCATATATTTT.